One and the same sample provided the 6 T cell receptor beta chains below, sequenced in a study of shared clonotypes between healthy human individuals. Here immunoSEQ multiplex PCR was the method, and the copy in TCRdb shows in-frame clones only, minus some. The table lists 850,000 to 1,200,000 clones, around 76% of them singletons. Sequenced material: memory CD4+ T cells sorted from blood. The subset here: CD45RA-negative fraction. All receptors derive from a man younger than 35 in good health.

The chain employs TRBV29-1 and TRBJ1-2; D possibly corresponds to TRBD1 (5 bases). Per the germline V gene, CDR1 is SQVTM and CDR2 is ANQGSEA. The CDR3 is 12 residues long. The V and J ends lost 3 bases and 5 bases respectively, with 10 bases between them. The CDR3 region has the DNA TGCAGCGTTGATGCGACAGATTATGGCTACACCTTC. Protein: CSVDATDYGYTF.

The chain's CDR3 is CAGGQDDNSPLHF. The CDR3 coding sequence is TGTGCCGGAGGCCAGGATGATAATTCACCCCTCCACTTT. The chain has TRBV11-3 and TRBJ1-6; D not resolved. Germline V gene data show CDR1 as SGHNT and CDR2 as YENEEA. Deletions cut 11 bases from V and 5 bases from J, with 13 bases between. The CDR3 runs 13 residues.

This chain joins TRBV11-2 and TRBJ2-3; D is unresolved. Germline V gives CDR1 SGHAT, CDR2 FQNNGV. With 7 bases removed from V and 5 bases from J, the gap between germline ends came to 16 bases. The CDR3 is made up of 14 amino acids. CDR3 protein: CASMTGLVQDTQYF. The CDR3 DNA sequence: TGTGCCAGCATGACGGGCCTTGTGCAAGATACGCAGTATTTT. Complete variable domain (other parts from reference TRBV11-2 and TRBJ2-3): EAGVAQSPRYKIIEKRQSVAFWCNPISGHATLYWYQQILGQGPKLLIQFQNNGVVDDSQLPKDRFSAERLKGVDSTLKIQPAKLEDSAVYLCASMTGLVQDTQYFGPGTRLTVL.

This rearrangement joins TRBV28 to TRBJ1-6; TRBD1 might be the D (5 bases). The V end lost 8 bases, the J end lost 7 bases, and 12 bases lay between the germline ends. The CDR3 sequence is 13 residues long. Germline lookup yields CDR1 MDHEN and CDR2 SYDVKM. CDR3 nucleotide sequence: TGTGCCAGCGAAGGGGACGCCAATTCACCCCTCCACTTT. This codes for CASEGDANSPLHF.

Details on this clone: Distinct nucleotide sequences in the sample also encode this CDR3. The chain is built from TRBV2 and TRBJ2-7, with TRBD1 matching over 8 bases. The CDR3 runs to 12 residues. V was clipped by 4 bases and J by 6 bases; unmatched bases: 2. Germline V lookup: CDR1 SNHLY, CDR2 FYNNEI. CDR3 residues: CASSGTGREQYF. The CDR3 DNA follows: TGTGCCAGCAGTGGGACAGGGCGCGAGCAGTACTTC.

This clone has a handful of counts. This chain links TRBV7-2 with TRBJ2-5; the D is unclear. In germline, CDR1 is SGHTA, CDR2 FQGNSA. The CDR3 has 15 amino acids. Trimming removed 1 base at V and 3 bases at J, with 12 bases between. CDR3 in amino acids: CASSLGVSIKETQYF. CDR3 in DNA: TGTGCCAGCAGCTTAGGCGTTTCGATAAAAGAGACCCAGTACTTC. The complete variable domain, with remaining parts taken from reference TRBV7-2 and TRBJ2-5, reads GAGVSQSPSNKVTEKGKDVELRCDPISGHTALYWYRQSLGQGLEFLIYFQGNSAPDKSGLPSDRFSAERTGGSVSTLTIQRTQQEDSAVYLCASSLGVSIKETQYFGPGTRLLVL.